This TCR beta chain emerged from a study of T cell repertoires in cytomegalovirus infection (dated by TCRdb to the late 2010s). Study-level background: Donor HLA type was relevant to the analysis, as public TCR beta signatures indicated carriage of CMV infection together with the matching HLA type.

Details on this clonotype: No cognate antigen has been identified for it. Base-call qualities are not available, and no considerably larger clone is one nucleotide away.

Sequenced on an Illumina HiSeq 1500. TCRdb handled the public reads itself, with Q25 trimming in fastp and clone calling in MiXCR, and kept productive beta chains. Each CDR3 protein appears once, grouped with its most common genes and DNA. The sample profile shows around 94,000 distinct CDR3 sequences; approximately 16% of them were found once. Jointly, the top ten make up around 8.2% of the sample. Taken from cysteine to phenylalanine, the CDR3 has 13 residues. Only the CDR3 portion is preserved as DNA: 39 bases, with reading frame beginning at the first base. The germline V gene (reference sequence) specifies SEHNR as CDR1 and FQNEAQ as CDR2. At the junction V is shortened by 4 bases and J by 5 bases; bases outside the gene matches: 3. General findings and caveats noted by the study authors: In both this cohort and an independent cohort of 352 donors, the cumulative frequency of public TCR beta family members distinguished carriers of CMV infection plus the relevant HLA type. In the ex vivo response, HLA-C-restricted CMV-specific TCR beta clonotypes were dominant, and in two of eight donors the single most frequent clonotype came from this HLA-C-restricted group.

The sample comprised PBMCs. The V and J genes are TRBV7-9 and TRBJ2-7, with TRBD2 matching 9 junction bases. The source of this sequence is a human donor in good health (CMV status not recorded). Some clones in this sample may be carry-over from other donors' samples. The DNA is TGTGCCAGCAGCTCTAGCGGGGTCGACGAGCAGTACTTC. It translates to CASSSSGVDEQYF.